This TCR beta chain was obtained from a study of T cells in women clearing cervical HPV infection. Study overall: Case blood was drawn when the lesion was first found; control blood after infection became undetectable.

Measured with immunoSEQ multiplex PCR; TCRdb has only the in-frame clones, and not every one. Reported are 20,000 to 25,000 clones; the ten largest clones contain under 10%. Prevalent HPV16 infections were excluded; only incident single HPV16 infections included. This receptor was taken from a woman between 18 and 75 years old with a cervical HPV16 infection that either progressed to CIN3+ or cleared (not recorded which). Sequencing used blood buffy coat.

The sequenced part of the CDR3 DNA is TGTGCCAGCAGCTTGACTAGCGGATCCTACGAG. It codes for CASSLTSGSYE. The whole CDR3 is CASSLTSGSYEQYF. The chain has TRBV5-6 and TRBJ2-7, with TRBD2 identical over 8 bases. With the read ending 3 residues before the CDR3 end, the germline J gene is used to fill in that end. The CDR3 covers 14 residues. V lost 1 base, J lost 1 base, and 1 base stayed unmatched. Germline assignment: CDR1 SGHDT and CDR2 YYEEEE.